The sample holds a few counts of the clone carrying this T cell receptor (beta chain). The entry originates in a study of blood T cells in healthy people across ages. The germline V gene has CDR1 SGHTA and CDR2 FQGNSA. CDR3 length: 15 amino acids. With 1 base removed from V and 3 bases from J, the gap between germline ends came to 11 bases. A second PCR of about 7 to 12 cycles used a sample-barcoded 5' primer and a J-beta primer mix. MiXCR, run by TCRdb on the 5' RACE reads, gives a single entry per CDR3 protein. The table has some 690,000 distinct CDR3 sequences, about 20% seen once. The chain has TRBV7-2 and TRBJ2-3, with D perhaps TRBD2 (6 bases). This receptor was taken from a man aged 65 to 79 in good health. The sequencing sample was made of blood. The CDR3 nucleotides are TGTGCCAGCAGCTTAGGGGGGGTGGAGACAGATACGCAGTATTTT. Encoded protein: CASSLGGVETDTQYF.